The present T cell receptor beta chain was sequenced within a study of T cells of healthy individuals. The CDR3 sequence is 17 residues long. The J segment lost 3 bases and the V segment lost 5 bases, leaving 10 bases of the junction unmatched. Germline values: CDR1 SQVTM, CDR2 ANQGSEA. This clonotype was observed a few times. From the 5' RACE reads, TCRdb called clonotypes with MiXCR, one entry per CDR3 protein. The data contain about 100,000 distinct CDR3 sequences, 15% to 20% of them singletons. The chain carries TRBV29-1 and TRBJ2-2, with 12 bases that match TRBD2. This sequence originates from a human donor in good health. The CDR3 is CSVIGLAGGPDTGELFF. CDR3 sequence (DNA): TGCAGCGTTATAGGTCTAGCGGGAGGGCCAGACACCGGGGAGCTGTTTTTT.